These 7 T cell receptor beta chains originate from one sample sequenced in a study of T cell clonality in common variable immunodeficiency. Overall study results and limits: Reportedly, TCR beta sequences from common variable immunodeficiency showed fewer deletions and N-nucleotide insertions.

These receptors' targets are unknown. Produced via immunoSEQ multiplex PCR; TCRdb's table is partial and in-frame only. Recorded here are some 42,000 clones, none singletons. Specimen: peripheral blood mononuclear cells. The receptors here all came from a human donor with common variable immunodeficiency.

This clone was seen at least ten times. The sequence runs out 3 residues before the end of the CDR3; the remainder is reconstructed from the germline J gene. The J gene is TRBJ2-3, the V gene TRBV2; D is possibly TRBD2 (5 bases). The CDR3 covers 15 residues. V lost 1 base and J 1 base, leaving 9 bases between the germline ends. Germline CDR1 is SNHLY and CDR2 is FYNNEI. Here the CDR3 reads CASSEGLGGTDTQYF. The CDR3 DNA, read in part, is TGTGCCAGCAGTGAAGGTCTCGGGGGCACAGATACG.

This clone appeared a few times. The read is 3 residues too short to cover the CDR3 end, so that end is filled in from the germline J gene. The chain couples TRBV7-9 to TRBJ1-6, with D unresolved. CDR3 size: 15 residues. Germline V lookup: CDR1 SEHNR, CDR2 FQNEAQ (reference sequence). V was shortened by 0 bases and J by 6 bases, with 9 bases between the two germline ends. The CDR3 loop is CASSLALVRNSPLHF. CDR3 DNA (partial): TGTGCCAGCAGCTTAGCCCTTGTTCGTAATTCACCC. Full variable domain (remainder filled in from reference TRBV7-9 and TRBJ1-6): DTGVSQNPRHKITKRGQNVTFRCDPISEHNRLYWYRQTLGQGPEFLTYFQNEAQLEKSRLLSDRFSAERPKGSFSTLEIQRTEQGDSAMYLCASSLALVRNSPLHFGNGTRLTVT.

Of note for this clone: The CDR3 goes on 3 residues after the read ends, and that part is filled in from the germline J gene. The chain combines TRBV19 with TRBJ2-7, with 8 bases identical to TRBD2. The CDR3 is 15 residues long. Trimming took 2 bases from V and 5 from J; bases not matched to a gene: 8. The V gene's germline CDR1 is LNHDA and CDR2 SQIVND (reference sequence). The CDR3 here is CASSIRGLGPDEQYF. The DNA read from the CDR3 is TGTGCCAGTAGTATAAGGGGACTAGGGCCCGACGAG.

This clone was picked up many times. The read terminates 3 residues before the CDR3 end, so the remaining end is supplied by the germline J gene. The chain couples TRBV20-1 to TRBJ2-3; the match to TRBD2 covers 10 bases. CDR1 DFQATT and CDR2 SNEGSKA come from the germline V gene (reference sequence). The CDR3 is made up of 18 amino acids. V shed 0 bases and J 0 bases; nucleotides not matched to a gene: 9. CDR3 loop: CSARDAASGSASTDTQYF. The covered CDR3 bases are TGCAGTGCTAGAGATGCGGCTAGCGGGAGCGCTAGCACAGATACG.

To note about this clone: The read ends 3 residues shy of where the CDR3 ends; the end is completed using the germline J gene. J is TRBJ2-5 and V is TRBV6-2 or TRBV6-3; TRBD2 agrees at 11 bases. The germline V gene has CDR1 MNHEY and CDR2 SVGEGT. The CDR3 has 16 residues. V gave up 5 bases and J gave up 3 bases; unmatched junction bases: 8. The CDR3 reads CASSLGLAGLEETQYF. The CDR3 bases that were read are TGTGCCAGCAGTCTAGGACTAGCGGGTTTGGAAGAGACC.

To note about this clone: The read ends 3 residues early relative to the CDR3; the germline J gene fills the gap. This chain uses TRBV30 with TRBJ1-6; D may be TRBD1 (6 bases). V was shortened by 5 bases and J by 9 bases, with 14 bases between the two germline ends. CDR1 and CDR2 from the germline V gene are GTSNPN and SVGIG (reference sequence). The CDR3 loop spans 13 amino acids. The CDR3 bases that were read are TGTGCCTGGGACCAGGGGAGTAGTTCACCC. The encoded protein is CAWDQGSSSP. The CDR3 reads in full as CAWDQGSSSPLHF.

This clone has a count of ten or more. The sequence runs out 3 residues before the end of the CDR3; the remainder is reconstructed from the germline J gene. V and J are TRBV29-1 and TRBJ2-1, with TRBD2 matching 14 bases. Germline-derived CDR1 and CDR2 are SQVTM and ANQGSEA. This CDR3 is 13 amino acids long. Unmatched junction bases numbered 3, after V lost 8 bases and J lost 6 bases. CDR3 sequence reads: CSTTSGRANEQFF. The part of the CDR3 DNA that was read is TGCAGCACGACTAGCGGGAGGGCCAATGAG.